This TCR beta chain was observed in a study of glioma-infiltrating T cells after dendritic cell vaccination. Amplification used 60 V beta primers and 13 J beta primers. Here immunoSEQ multiplex PCR was the method, and the copy in TCRdb shows in-frame clones only, minus some. The sample holds 90,000 to 110,000 clones; around 90% are singletons and the top ten take over 2.5%. Germline V lookup: CDR1 KGHSH, CDR2 LQKENI. J lost 1 base, V lost 3 bases, and 3 bases had no gene match. This CDR3 is built from 14 residues. The time point here: after dendritic cell vaccination, including at tumor progression/relapse. Only patients with spare fresh-frozen tumor and over two years of follow-up were included.

This sample comprised blood, obtained after dendritic cell vaccination. The sequence was obtained from a human donor with glioblastoma. The chain links TRBV18 to TRBJ2-7; 7 nucleotides match TRBD1. The CDR3 region is CASSPGTASYEQYF. CDR3 sequence (DNA): TGTGCCAGCTCACCTGGGACAGCTTCCTACGAGCAGTACTTC.